Below, one T cell receptor (beta chain) is given with its context. The antigen is not known. Trimming cost V 4 bases and J 2 bases, with 17 bases left between them. Germline loops: CDR1 MNHEY, CDR2 SVGEGT. The CDR3 consists of 17 residues. The entry originates in a study of T cell repertoires in cytomegalovirus infection. Whole-study context: Public TCR beta signatures marked donors with CMV infection and the matching HLA. General observations from the study: Dominating the ex vivo response were HLA-C-restricted CMV-specific TCR beta clonotypes. Summed frequency of shared TCR beta families picked out CMV carriers who also had the relevant HLA.

TCRdb reprocessed the reads via MiXCR and lists one record per CDR3 protein. Here the sample spans a few hundred thousand distinct CDR3 sequences, roughly a sixth being singletons. The TCR was taken from a human donor in good health (CMV status not recorded). Some clones in this sample may be carry-over from other donors' samples. V gene TRBV6-2 or TRBV6-3 combines with J gene TRBJ2-2; perhaps TRBD2 as D (7 bases). The sequenced sample consisted of PBMCs. CDR3 sequence (DNA): TGTGCCAGCAGTTCCAAAGGGGGGGCAAACAACACCGGGGAGCTGTTTTTT. Encoded protein: CASSSKGGANNTGELFF.